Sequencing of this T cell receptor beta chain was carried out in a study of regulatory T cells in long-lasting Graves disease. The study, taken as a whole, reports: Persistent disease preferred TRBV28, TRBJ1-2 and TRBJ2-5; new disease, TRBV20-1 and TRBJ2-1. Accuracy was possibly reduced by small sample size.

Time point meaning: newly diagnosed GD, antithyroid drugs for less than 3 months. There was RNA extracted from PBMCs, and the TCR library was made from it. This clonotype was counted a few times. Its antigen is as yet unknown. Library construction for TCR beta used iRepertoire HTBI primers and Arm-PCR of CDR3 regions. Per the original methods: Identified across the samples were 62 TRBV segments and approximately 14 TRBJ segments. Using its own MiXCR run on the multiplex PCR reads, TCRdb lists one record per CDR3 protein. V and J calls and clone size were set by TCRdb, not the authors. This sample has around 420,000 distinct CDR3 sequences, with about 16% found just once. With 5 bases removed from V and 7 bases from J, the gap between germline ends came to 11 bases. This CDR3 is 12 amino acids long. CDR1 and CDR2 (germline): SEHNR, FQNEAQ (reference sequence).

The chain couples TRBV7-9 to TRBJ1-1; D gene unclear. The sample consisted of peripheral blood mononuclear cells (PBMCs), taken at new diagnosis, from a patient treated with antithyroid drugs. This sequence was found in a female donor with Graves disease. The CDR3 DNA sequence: TGTGCCAGCAGCCCAAGTTGGAGTGAAGCTTTCTTT. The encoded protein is CASSPSWSEAFF.